This T cell receptor (beta chain) was sequenced during a study of cytomegalovirus exposure and HLA in healthy donors. V was clipped by 6 bases and J by 2 bases, with 11 bases between them. Germline CDR1 is ENHRY and CDR2 is SYGVKD. The CDR3 extends over 13 amino acids. The primer mix had 60 Vbeta and 13 Jbeta primers. TCRdb's table, derived via immunoSEQ multiplex PCR, lists solely in-frame clones and lacks some. The profile covers 180,000 or so clones, with around 78% appearing a single time and around 1.6% taken by the ten largest. Study-wide findings and caveats: Productive status was seen about 87% or about 30% of the time for most TCR beta V segments in an earlier analysis. A missense DCLRE1C variant was associated with V- and J-gene trimming of TCR beta chains in a later analysis, and an independent cohort replicated the association. Later on, analysis showed that most CMV-associated TCR beta chains appeared to be HLA-restricted. In a later analysis, across HLA loci, associated TCR counts were highest for DRB1, lowest for HLA-C.

On this clone itself: Its cognate antigen is unknown.

J is TRBJ2-7 and V is TRBV10-3; D is perhaps TRBD2 (6 bases). The sequence came from a young man in good health and CMV-seronegative. Material: PBMCs. The CDR3 region is CAIRRGLAYEQYF. Here the CDR3 DNA reads TGTGCCATCAGACGGGGGTTAGCCTACGAGCAGTACTTC.